This TCR beta chain was observed in a study of cytomegalovirus exposure and HLA in healthy donors. Both 60 Vbeta primers and 13 Jbeta primers went into the PCR. Sequenced by immunoSEQ multiplex PCR; TCRdb stores in-frame clones only, minus some. The sample lists roughly 200,000 clones; about 80% were seen once. The J segment lost 4 bases and the V segment lost 3 bases, leaving 9 bases of the junction unmatched. The CDR3 has 15 residues. Looked up from germline, CDR1 is GTSNPN and CDR2 is SVGIG (reference sequence). The sequenced sample consisted of PBMCs. This chain joins TRBV30 and TRBJ1-2; 9 bases map to TRBD1. This sequence was found in a man aged 18 to 30 in good health and CMV-seronegative. The DNA of the CDR3 is TGTGCCTGGAGCGGACAGGGGCGAGAGGGCTATGGCTACACCTTC. Translating it yields CAWSGQGREGYGYTF. The variable domain in full, completed from reference TRBV30 and TRBJ1-2, reads SQTIHQWPATLVQPVGSPLSLECTVEGTSNPNLYWYRQAAGRGLQLLFYSVGIGQISSEVPQNLSASRPQDRQFILSSKKLLLSDSGFYLCAWSGQGREGYGYTFGSGTRLTVV.